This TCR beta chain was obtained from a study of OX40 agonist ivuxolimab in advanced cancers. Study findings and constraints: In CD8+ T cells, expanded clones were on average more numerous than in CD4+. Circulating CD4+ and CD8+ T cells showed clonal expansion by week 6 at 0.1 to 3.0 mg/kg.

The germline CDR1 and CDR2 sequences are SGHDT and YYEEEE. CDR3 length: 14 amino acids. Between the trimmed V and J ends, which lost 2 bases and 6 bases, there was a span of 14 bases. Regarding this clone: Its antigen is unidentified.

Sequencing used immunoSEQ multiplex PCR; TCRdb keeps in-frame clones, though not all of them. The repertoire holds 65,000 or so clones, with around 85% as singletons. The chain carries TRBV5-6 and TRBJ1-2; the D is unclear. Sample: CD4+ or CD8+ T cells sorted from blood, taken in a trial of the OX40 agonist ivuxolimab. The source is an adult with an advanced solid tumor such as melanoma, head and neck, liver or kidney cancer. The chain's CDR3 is CASSLGGLGHGYTF. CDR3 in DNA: TGTGCCAGCAGCTTAGGTGGTTTAGGTCATGGCTACACCTTC.